This T cell receptor beta chain was observed in a study of CD8+ T cells in alopecia areata. Study context: Twice a day, 5 to 10 mg of oral tofacitinib was administered to treated patients.

Extracted RNA was reverse transcribed, and the resulting cDNA served as sequencing template. Data came from immunoSEQ multiplex PCR; TCRdb stores just in-frame clones and leaves some out. The sample has roughly 150,000 clones; 50% to 65% are singletons. The receptor comes from a human donor with alopecia areata. Here the sequenced sample was CD8+ T cells sorted from blood, taken at week 0.

The CDR3 protein is CASSLETAAYEQYF. The DNA of the CDR3 is TGTGCCAGCAGCTTAGAGACGGCAGCCTACGAGCAGTACTTC. This chain links TRBV13 with TRBJ2-7; D unclear. Germline values: CDR1 PRHDT, CDR2 FYEKMQ (reference sequence). The CDR3 loop spans 14 amino acids. V was clipped by 1 base and J by 2 bases, with 9 bases between them.